The entry below gives a single T cell receptor (beta chain) sequence along with its context. What it binds is not known. The V gene's germline CDR1 is MGHDK and CDR2 SYGVNS. There are 15 residues in the CDR3. Each sample had two DNA replicates, roughly 0.48 ug blood or 1.5 ug tissue. TCRdb's copy holds only in-frame clones and misses some; the assay was immunoSEQ multiplex PCR. This table has 25,000 to 35,000 clones, 75% to 85% appearing once. This record belongs to a study of early stage breast cancer tumors. In the study overall: Of fewer than 20 invasive breast tumors, about 12 were hormone receptor-positive, HER2-negative. Findings of the study overall: Functional markers like CD4, CD8 and FOXP3 were missed in bulk sequencing. Commonly generated sequences made up most enriched TCRB sequences shared between patients.

The receptor was derived from a person between 55 and 69 years old with breast cancer. The sample was blood. The rearrangement uses TRBV25-1 and TRBJ1-5, with D possibly matching TRBD1 (6 bases). CDR3 nucleotides: TGTGCTACGTCAGGACAGAGTTATAGCAATCAGCCCCAGCATTTT. Translation gives CATSGQSYSNQPQHF.